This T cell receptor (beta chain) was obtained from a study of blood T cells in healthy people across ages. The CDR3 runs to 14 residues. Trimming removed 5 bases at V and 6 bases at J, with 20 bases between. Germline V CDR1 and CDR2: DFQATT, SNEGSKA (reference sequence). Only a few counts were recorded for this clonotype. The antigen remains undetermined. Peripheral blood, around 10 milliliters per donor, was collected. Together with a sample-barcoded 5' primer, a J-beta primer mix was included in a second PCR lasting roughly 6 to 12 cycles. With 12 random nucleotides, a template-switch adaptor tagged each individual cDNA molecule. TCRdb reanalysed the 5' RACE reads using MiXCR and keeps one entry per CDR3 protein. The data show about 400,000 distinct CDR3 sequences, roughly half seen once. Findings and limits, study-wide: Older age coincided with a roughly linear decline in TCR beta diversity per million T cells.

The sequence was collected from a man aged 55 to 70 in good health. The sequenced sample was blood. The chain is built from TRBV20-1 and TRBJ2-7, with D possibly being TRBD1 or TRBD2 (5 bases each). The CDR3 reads CSALQGAGIGEQYF. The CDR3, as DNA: TGCAGTGCTCTGCAGGGTGCGGGTATTGGCGAGCAGTACTTC.